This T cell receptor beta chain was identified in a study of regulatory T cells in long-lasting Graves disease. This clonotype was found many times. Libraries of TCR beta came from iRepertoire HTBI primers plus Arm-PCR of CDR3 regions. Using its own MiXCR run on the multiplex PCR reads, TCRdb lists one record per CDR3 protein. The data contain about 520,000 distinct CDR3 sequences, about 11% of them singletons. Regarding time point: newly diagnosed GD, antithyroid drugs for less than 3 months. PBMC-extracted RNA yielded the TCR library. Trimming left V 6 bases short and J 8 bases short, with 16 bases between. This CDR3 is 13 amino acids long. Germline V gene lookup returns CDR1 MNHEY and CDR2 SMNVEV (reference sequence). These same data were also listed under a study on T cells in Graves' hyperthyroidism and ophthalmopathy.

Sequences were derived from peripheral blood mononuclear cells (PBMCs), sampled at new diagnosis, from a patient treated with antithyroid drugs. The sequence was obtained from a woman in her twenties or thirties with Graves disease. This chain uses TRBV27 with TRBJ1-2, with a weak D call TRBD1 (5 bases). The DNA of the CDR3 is TGTGCCAGCAGCGCTGACAGCACTTCGGGCTACACCTTC. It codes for CASSADSTSGYTF.